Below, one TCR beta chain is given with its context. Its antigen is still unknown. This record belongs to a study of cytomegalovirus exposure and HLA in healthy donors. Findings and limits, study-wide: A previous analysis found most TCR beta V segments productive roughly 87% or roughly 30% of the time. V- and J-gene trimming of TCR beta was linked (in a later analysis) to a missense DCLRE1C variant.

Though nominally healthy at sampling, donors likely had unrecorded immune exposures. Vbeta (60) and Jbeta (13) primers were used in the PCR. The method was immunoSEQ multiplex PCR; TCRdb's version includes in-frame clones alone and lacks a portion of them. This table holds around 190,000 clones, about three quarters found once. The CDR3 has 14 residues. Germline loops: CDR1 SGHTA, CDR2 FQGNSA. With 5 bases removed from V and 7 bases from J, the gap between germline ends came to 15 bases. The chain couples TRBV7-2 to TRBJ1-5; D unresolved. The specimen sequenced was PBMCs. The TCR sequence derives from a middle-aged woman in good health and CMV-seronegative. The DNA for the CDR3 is TGTGCCAGCAGCCTAACGGGCGGGAGGCAGCCCCAGCATTTT. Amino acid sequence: CASSLTGGRQPQHF.